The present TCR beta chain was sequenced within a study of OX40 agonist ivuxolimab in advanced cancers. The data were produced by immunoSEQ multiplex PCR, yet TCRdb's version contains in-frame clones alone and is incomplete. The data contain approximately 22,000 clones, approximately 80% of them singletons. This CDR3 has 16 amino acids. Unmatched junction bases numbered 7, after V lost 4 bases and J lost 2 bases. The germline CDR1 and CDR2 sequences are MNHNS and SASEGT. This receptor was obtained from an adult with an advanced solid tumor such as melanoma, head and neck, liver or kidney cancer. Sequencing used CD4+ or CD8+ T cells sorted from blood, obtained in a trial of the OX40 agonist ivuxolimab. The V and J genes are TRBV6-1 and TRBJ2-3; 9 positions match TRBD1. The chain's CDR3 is CASSAGQGLSTDTQYF. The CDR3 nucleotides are TGTGCCAGCAGTGCGGGACAGGGACTCTCCACAGATACGCAGTATTTT.